This T cell receptor beta chain was sequenced for a study of identical twins (dated by TCRdb to 2016 to 2018). Study-wide context: The study deep-sequenced TCR alpha and beta repertoires from monozygotic twins, unrelated adults of various ages and cord blood to test whether fetal clonotypes persist. To rule out contamination, replicate twin experiments were performed at different times with different library preparation protocols.

Broad study findings and their caveats: Abundant cord blood beta clonotypes carried fewer insertions; young adult naive repertoires showed a weaker similar trend, while memory repertoires showed none. Invariant T cells such as MAIT and iNKT could partly confound zero-insertion analyses, although diverse VJ usage argued against such confounding for most clonotypes. The excess sharing between twins in beta out-of-frame sequences was weaker because fewer shared sequences reduced the signal-to-noise ratio. In monozygotic twins, out-of-frame TCR alpha sharing was systematically underestimated by recombination models, although the models agreed with sharing between unrelated individuals. Because the same donors could not be followed over many years, the conclusions depended on cross-sectional statistical analysis. Out-of-frame TCR alpha sequences shared between twins showed an excess of low generation-probability sequences compared with coincidental sharing between unrelated individuals.

Every donor was a healthy Caucasian. Library prep was done by 5' RACE. Sequenced on an Illumina HiSeq 2000. Template switching added a universal primer binding site, and the final cDNA carried a unique molecular identifier that allowed TCR cDNA molecules to be counted accurately. Specific primers in the conserved constant-segment region were used to synthesize first-strand cDNA for TCR alpha and beta chains. To control for contamination, every cDNA library carried two barcodes: a SMART-Mk sample barcode plus Illumina barcodes. TruSeq adapter sequences along with Illumina sample barcodes were introduced in two successive PCR steps. Sequencing of the TCR alpha and beta cDNA libraries was done on the Illumina HiSeq platform using custom primers. Turning to the authors' computational methods: MiGEC was used to process raw reads and extract unique molecular identifiers, and MiXCR was used to find CDR3 positions. For each individual, recombination models were inferred using an EM algorithm with the repgenHMM and IGoR tools. The tcR package in R was used for shared clonotype analysis, with sharing normalized by the product of cloneset sizes. Out-of-frame nonproductive sequences were analyzed to study raw recombination free of thymic and clonal selection effects. The public reads were run again by TCRdb, first through fastp at Q25 and then through MiXCR, and only productive beta chains were kept. When rows share a CDR3 protein, they turn into one entry using the most common DNA and genes. The V and J calls were not made by the authors but by TCRdb's processing. For this sample the table gives around 1.7 million distinct CDR3 sequences, of which about 32% were detected only once. About 0.27% of the sample is held by the ten biggest clonotypes.

Comments on this clonotype: It has no known antigen specificity. No base quality values were provided; no much bigger clone lies one nucleotide off.

The sequenced sample was cord blood. This clonotype was sampled from a newborn girl in good health.

The CDR3 protein: CASSQSGGAYVGTDTQYF. Read as DNA, the sequence is TGTGCCAGCAGCCAGAGCGGGGGGGCCTATGTTGGCACAGATACGCAGTATTTT. The V and J segments used are TRBV3-1 and TRBJ2-3, with 10 bases in between that match TRBD2. From V the trimming removes 3 bases and from J it removes 1 base, while the gene matches leave 10 bases of the junction unaccounted for. From the cysteine through the phenylalanine, the CDR3 covers 18 amino acids. Only the CDR3 DNA is retained, 54 bases long and in frame from the first base. The germline V gene (reference sequence) provides CDR1 LGHDT and CDR2 YNNKEL.